Presented here are 17 T cell receptor beta chains from one specimen sequenced in a study of blood T cell repertoires in COVID-19. Sequencing was performed with immunoSEQ multiplex PCR; in TCRdb, only in-frame clones are kept and a portion is missing. Of tens of thousands of clones listed, under 85% are singletons. What was sequenced was peripheral blood. These receptors all come from an elderly man with acute or convalescent COVID-19.

The V call is TRBV6-4, the J call TRBJ2-2, with unresolved D. Germline V gene data show CDR1 as MRHNA and CDR2 as SNTAGT. Trimming stripped 6 bases from V and 7 bases from J, with 3 bases between. The CDR3 totals 10 residues. DNA for the CDR3: TGTGCCAGCAGCGTCGGGGAGCTGTTTTTT. Translated: CASSVGELFF.

This chain joins TRBV5-6 and TRBJ2-1; 9 positions agree with TRBD2. This CDR3 contains 15 residues. V lost 0 bases and J lost 9; bases outside the gene matches: 7. The germline V gene has CDR1 SGHDT and CDR2 YYEEEE. CDR3 loop: CASSLVAGGHGEQFF. The DNA for the CDR3 is TGTGCCAGCAGCTTGGTTGCGGGGGGGCACGGTGAGCAGTTCTTC. Filled out from reference TRBV5-6 and TRBJ2-1, the complete variable domain reads DAGVTQSPTHLIKTRGQQVTLRCSPKSGHDTVSWYQQALGQGPQFIFQYYEEEERQRGNFPDRFSGHQFPNYSSELNVNALLLGDSALYLCASSLVAGGHGEQFFGPGTRLTVL.

The V call is TRBV27, the J call TRBJ2-1; TRBD1 aligns across 9 bases. The CDR3 spans 15 residues. The J segment lost 4 bases and the V segment lost 3 bases, leaving 4 bases of the junction unmatched. Germline loops: CDR1 MNHEY, CDR2 SMNVEV (reference sequence). In DNA form, the CDR3 reads TGTGCCAGCAGTTTGGACAGGGGCCTTTACAATGAGCAGTTCTTC. Encoded protein: CASSLDRGLYNEQFF.

The chain recombines TRBV19 with TRBJ1-5; TRBD1 matches at 9 bases. CDR3 length: 16 amino acids. Germline CDR1 reads LNHDA; CDR2 reads SQIVND (reference sequence). V shed 5 bases and J 6 bases; nucleotides not matched to a gene: 11. The CDR3: CASSLLGTGIRQPQHF. The CDR3 DNA reads TGTGCCAGTAGTCTACTGGGGACAGGGATCCGTCAGCCCCAGCATTTT.

This chain joins TRBV5-1 and TRBJ1-3; D remains unclear. The ends were cut back, 5 bases at V and 1 base at J, with 7 bases in the middle. The CDR3 covers 13 residues. In germline, CDR1 is SGHRS, CDR2 YFSETQ. CDR3 DNA: TGCGCCAGCAGACAGTTTTCTGGAAACACCATATATTTT. It encodes CASRQFSGNTIYF.

The CDR3 here is CASSPGTSGGMGETQYF. DNA for the CDR3: TGTGCCAGCAGCCCCGGGACTAGCGGGGGAATGGGGGAGACCCAGTACTTC. The chain employs TRBV11-2 and TRBJ2-5, with 14 bases fitting TRBD2. The germline CDR1 and CDR2 sequences are SGHAT and FQNNGV. The CDR3 has 17 amino acids. The J segment lost 5 bases and the V segment lost 5 bases, leaving 10 bases of the junction unmatched.

V and J are TRBV7-9 and TRBJ2-3; 12 nucleotides agree with TRBD2. CDR1 is SEHNR and CDR2 is FQNEAQ in the germline V gene (reference sequence). V shed 10 bases and J 3 bases; nucleotides not matched to a gene: 8. The CDR3 totals 15 residues. The CDR3 spells CATTVGLAGTDTQYF. DNA for the CDR3: TGTGCCACCACCGTCGGACTAGCGGGGACAGATACGCAGTATTTT.

This clone came up once. The V and J genes are TRBV4-3 and TRBJ1-4; TRBD1 agrees at 11 bases. The V gene's germline CDR1 is LGHNA and CDR2 YSLEER. V shed 5 bases and J 8 bases; nucleotides not matched to a gene: 7. The CDR3 loop spans 15 amino acids. The CDR3 is CASSFGTGGAEKLFF. CDR3 in DNA: TGCGCCAGCAGCTTCGGGACAGGGGGGGCAGAAAAACTGTTTTTT.

This rearrangement joins TRBV20-1 to TRBJ2-5; TRBD2 might be the D (6 bases). Trimming removed 3 bases at V and 4 bases at J, with 12 bases between. The CDR3 sequence is 13 residues long. Per the germline V gene, CDR1 is DFQATT and CDR2 is SNEGSKA (reference sequence). Written as DNA, the CDR3 is TGCAGTGCTAGTCCCCTAGCGAGAGAGACCCAGTACTTC. It is translated as CSASPLARETQYF.

The V call is TRBV2, the J call TRBJ1-1; D is undetermined. The CDR3 sequence is 14 residues long. In germline, CDR1 is SNHLY, CDR2 FYNNEI. The germline V and J ends were trimmed by 4 bases and 0 bases, with 9 bases remaining between them. Here the CDR3 DNA reads TGTGCCAGCAGTGTTGAGAATTTGAACACTGAAGCTTTCTTT. Protein sequence: CASSVENLNTEAFF.

The chain carries TRBV5-4 and TRBJ2-5, with 11 bases identical to TRBD2. Per germline, CDR1 SGHNT and CDR2 YYREEE (reference sequence). CDR3 length equals 16 residues. V was clipped by 1 base and J by 4 bases; unmatched bases: 6. The CDR3 sequence is CASSLKVAGGLETQYF. Here the CDR3 DNA reads TGTGCCAGCAGCTTGAAAGTAGCGGGGGGGTTAGAGACCCAGTACTTC.

This clone was seen only a few times. The V and J genes are TRBV10-3 and TRBJ1-2; 7 bases are shared with TRBD1. V shed 0 bases and J 3 bases; nucleotides not matched to a gene: 7. The CDR3 consists of 16 residues. From germline, CDR1 is ENHRY and CDR2 SYGVKD. DNA of the CDR3: TGTGCCATCAGTGAGTCCAGACAGGGAGAGGACTATGGCTACACCTTC. Its translation is CAISESRQGEDYGYTF.

This rearrangement joins TRBV4-2 to TRBJ2-7; unclear D gene. The CDR3 has 15 residues. The V end was cut by 0 bases, the J end by 0 bases, with 9 bases between. Per the germline V gene, CDR1 is LGHNA and CDR2 is YNFKEQ. CDR3 loop: CASSQDTDFSYEQYF. In DNA, the CDR3 is TGTGCCAGCAGCCAAGATACCGACTTCTCCTACGAGCAGTACTTC.

The chain carries TRBV27 and TRBJ1-5, with a possible D match to TRBD1 (5 bases). V was pared by 2 bases and J by 2 bases, with 7 bases between. This CDR3 comprises 14 residues. The germline V gene has CDR1 MNHEY and CDR2 SMNVEV (reference sequence). The CDR3 here is CASSLGARNQPQHF. The CDR3 nucleotides are TGTGCCAGCAGTTTAGGGGCACGCAATCAGCCCCAGCATTTT.

The chain links TRBV7-8 to TRBJ2-3; 14 positions match TRBD2. Trimming removed 4 bases from V and 7 bases from J; junction bases left unmatched: 10. The CDR3 has 17 amino acids. Germline lookup yields CDR1 SGHVS and CDR2 FQNEAQ. The CDR3 protein is CASSSQKGLAGVNTQYF. The CDR3 DNA follows: TGTGCCAGCAGCTCACAGAAGGGACTAGCGGGGGTAAATACGCAGTATTTT.

The CDR3 sequence: CASSPSYF. CDR3 bases: TGTGCCAGCAGCCCCTCTTATTTT. This chain connects TRBV5-5 to TRBJ2-3; unclear D gene. Germline V gene lookup returns CDR1 SGHKS and CDR2 YYEKEE (reference sequence). Trimming took 4 bases from V and 15 from J, leaving 6 bases between them. This CDR3 has 8 amino acids.

This chain joins TRBV4-1 and TRBJ2-5, with TRBD1 matching 7 bases. The CDR3 length is 14 residues. The V and J ends lost 1 base and 5 bases, in that order; junction bases with no gene match: 4. Germline CDR1 reads MGHRA; CDR2 reads YSYEKL. The DNA for the CDR3 is TGCGCCAGCAGCCAAGTGGCCAGGGGGGAGACCCAGTACTTC. It specifies CASSQVARGETQYF.